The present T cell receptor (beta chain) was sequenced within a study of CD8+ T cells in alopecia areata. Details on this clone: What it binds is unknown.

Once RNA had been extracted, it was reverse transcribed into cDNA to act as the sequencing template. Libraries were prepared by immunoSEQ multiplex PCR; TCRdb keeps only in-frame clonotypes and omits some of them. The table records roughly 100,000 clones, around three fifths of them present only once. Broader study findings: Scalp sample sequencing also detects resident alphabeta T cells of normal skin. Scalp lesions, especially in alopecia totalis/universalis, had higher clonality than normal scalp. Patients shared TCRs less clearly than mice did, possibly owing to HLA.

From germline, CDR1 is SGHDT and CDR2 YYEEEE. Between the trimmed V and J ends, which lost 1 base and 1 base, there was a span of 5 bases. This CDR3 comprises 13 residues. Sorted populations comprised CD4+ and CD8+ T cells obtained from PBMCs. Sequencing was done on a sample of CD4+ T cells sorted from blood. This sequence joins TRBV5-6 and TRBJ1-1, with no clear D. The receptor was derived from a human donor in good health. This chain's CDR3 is CASSLRPNTEAFF. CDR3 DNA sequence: TGTGCCAGCAGCTTGCGACCGAACACTGAAGCTTTCTTT.